This TCR beta chain was observed in a study of T cell repertoires in cytomegalovirus infection. Regarding this clonotype: A much larger clone is a single base away; this may be a read error.

TCRdb passed the reads through MiXCR, listing each CDR3 protein once. The sample holds around 180,000 distinct CDR3 sequences, about 20% seen once. V lost 5 bases to trimming and J lost 0 bases, with 11 bases between them. Germline V gene lookup returns CDR1 SGHTA and CDR2 FQGNSA. The CDR3 totals 15 residues. Input material: PBMCs. The rearrangement joins TRBV7-2 to TRBJ1-3; no clear D. This receptor was identified in a human donor in good health (CMV status not recorded). Some clones in this sample may be carry-over from other donors' samples. CDR3 nucleotide sequence: TGTGCCAGCAGCCCCGACCCTTACTCTGGAAACACCATATATTTT. It translates to CASSPDPYSGNTIYF.